The clone carrying this TCR beta chain was counted between two and nine times. Antigen unknown. This specimen comes from a study of blood T cells in healthy people across ages. Researchers report isolating at least 7 million PBMCs per sample. The amount of total RNA extracted per sample was at least 6 micrograms. Study results and caveats: The study lacked donor CMV status, which possibly confounded expanded clonotype changes.

The CDR3 covers 14 residues. CDR1 SGHTA and CDR2 FQGTGA come from the germline V gene. The V end was cut by 1 base, the J end by 5 bases, with 11 bases between. A sample-barcoded 5' primer and a J-beta primer mix were used in a second PCR of roughly 6 to 11 cycles. Every sample produced at least 2.5 million CDR3-containing paired-end reads. TCRdb ran MiXCR on the 5' RACE reads and lists one entry per CDR3 protein. The sample shows about 600,000 distinct CDR3 sequences, 40% to 55% of them seen only once. The sequencing input was blood. This TCR was sampled from a man aged 80 or over in good health. The chain joins TRBV7-3 to TRBJ1-2; TRBD1 is a possible D gene (6 bases). CDR3 sequence: CASSLRAGEYGYTF. CDR3 nucleotides: TGTGCCAGCAGCTTAAGGGCAGGGGAGTATGGCTACACCTTC.